This T cell receptor beta chain emerged from a study of PD-1 blockade in mismatch repair-deficient tumors. Looking at the study overall: Patients had more than ten mismatch repair-deficient cancer types, all previously treated and progressing.

Profiling relied on immunoSEQ multiplex PCR, and the TCRdb table lists in-frame clones only, not all of them. The sample lists 120,000 or so clones; about 86% were seen once. Trimming left V 0 bases short and J 2 bases short, with 16 bases between. The CDR3 extends over 16 amino acids. CDR1 GTSNPN and CDR2 SVGIG come from the germline V gene (reference sequence). This rearrangement joins TRBV30 to TRBJ2-5; D may be TRBD1 (6 bases). Source: peripheral blood, taken 44 weeks after starting pembrolizumab. The receptor was derived from an adult with mismatch repair-deficient cancer. CDR3 coding DNA: TGTGCCTGGAGTGTTTTCGGGTACAGGGATCAAGAGACCCAGTACTTC. This translates into CAWSVFGYRDQETQYF.